Listed below are T cell receptor beta chains from one sample, sequenced in a study of cytomegalovirus exposure and HLA in healthy donors. The method was immunoSEQ multiplex PCR; TCRdb's version includes in-frame clones alone and lacks a portion of them. The table shows 150,000 to 200,000 clones, with around 78% occurring only once. Sequencing was carried out using PBMCs. Receptors originate from a woman in her thirties or forties in good health and CMV-seronegative. CDR3s leave out the opening cysteine and the closing phenylalanine or tryptophan.

v_call: TRBV27
cdr3_aa: ASSLRLGDTPYEQY

v_call: TRBV5-1
cdr3_aa: ASSLGQGPNEKLF

v_call: TRBV9
cdr3_aa: ASSDGELYNEQF

v_call: TRBV14
cdr3_aa: ASSLGGSNGDTQY

v_call: TRBV5-1
cdr3_aa: ASSPRDRHTGELF

v_call: TRBV6-1
cdr3_aa: ASSEAQGQGYTGELF

v_call: TRBV6-1
cdr3_aa: ACHSGQNHGYT

v_call: TRBV7-2
cdr3_aa: ASSLVRGYEQY

v_call: TRBV27
cdr3_aa: ASSLYGQGARETQY

v_call: TRBV9
cdr3_aa: ASSISRTSNTGELF

v_call: TRBV27
cdr3_aa: ASSPLPSGGTDTQY

v_call: TRBV25-1
cdr3_aa: ASSVGAGAYEQY

v_call: TRBV2
cdr3_aa: ASSQKLAGVTGELF

v_call: TRBV7-7
cdr3_aa: ASSAALTSGTGGQDTQY

v_call: TRBV6-1
cdr3_aa: ASTLLAGNYEQY

v_call: TRBV9
cdr3_aa: ASSPGTSGSTDTQY

v_call: TRBV2
cdr3_aa: ASVAGGRRTTNEKLF

v_call: TRBV14
cdr3_aa: ASSLGGTNEKLF

v_call: TRBV27
cdr3_aa: ASSLLSGANVLT

v_call: TRBV27
cdr3_aa: ASSLRWGDFNQPQH

v_call: TRBV23-1
cdr3_aa: ASSPPWLQETQY

v_call: TRBV5-1
cdr3_aa: ASSLIGQAPYEQY

v_call: TRBV20-1
cdr3_aa: SATTGEAQY

v_call: TRBV11-3
cdr3_aa: ASSLVTGWATEAF

v_call: TRBV11-3
cdr3_aa: ASSPGGTQQETQY

v_call: TRBV5-1
cdr3_aa: ASSQLTLGHNEQF

v_call: TRBV5-1
cdr3_aa: ASSFRQGNEKLF